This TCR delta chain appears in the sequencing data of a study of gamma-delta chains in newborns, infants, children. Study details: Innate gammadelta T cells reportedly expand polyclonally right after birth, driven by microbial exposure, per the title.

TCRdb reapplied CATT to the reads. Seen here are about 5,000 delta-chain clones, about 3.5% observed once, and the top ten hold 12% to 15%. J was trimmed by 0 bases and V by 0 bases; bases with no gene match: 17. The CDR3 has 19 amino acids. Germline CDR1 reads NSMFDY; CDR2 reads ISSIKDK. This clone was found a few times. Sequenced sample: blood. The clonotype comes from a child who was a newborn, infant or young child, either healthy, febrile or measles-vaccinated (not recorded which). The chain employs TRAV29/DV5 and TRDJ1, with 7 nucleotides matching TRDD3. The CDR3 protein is CAASARPSGGFLYTDKLIF. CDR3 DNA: TGTGCAGCAAGCGCCCGTCCTTCTGGGGGGTTCCTGTACACCGATAAACTCATCTTT.